The 25 T cell receptor beta chains in this list originate from one sample, sequenced in a study of blood T cells in healthy people across ages (dated by TCRdb to 2014 to 2015). Receptor libraries were prepared by 5' RACE. Sequencing relied on an Illumina HiSeq 2500. The second PCR ran for about 6 to 11 cycles and used a J-beta primer mix along with a sample-barcoded 5' primer. TCRdb reworked the public reads: Q25 trimming with fastp, MiXCR clone assembly, productive beta chains retained. Identical CDR3 protein sequences are pooled into one entry, listed with their most common genes and DNA. The sample includes roughly 1.5 million distinct CDR3 sequences, with 35% to 45% observed a single time. Under 5% of the sample is held by the ten biggest clonotypes. The sample comprised blood. These receptors were obtained from a woman aged 18-29 years in good health.

Ten or more counts support this clonotype. The gene calls are TRBV4-3 and TRBJ2-7; 8 bases line up with TRBD2. V dropped 0 bases and J dropped 4; count of bases not matched to a gene: 5. Germline values: CDR1 LGHNA, CDR2 YSLEER. The CDR3 contains 15 residues. DNA of the CDR3: TGCGCCAGCAGCCAAGATGTAGCGGGATTGTACGAGCAGTACTTC. It codes for CASSQDVAGLYEQYF.

The rearrangement joins TRBV10-2 to TRBJ2-1; no clear D. Per the germline V gene, CDR1 is WSHSY and CDR2 is SAAADI. The CDR3 extends over 11 amino acids. V was clipped by 4 bases and J by 10 bases, with 8 bases between them. As DNA, the CDR3 is TGCGCCAGCAGTGTTGGAATCGAGCAGTTCTTC. Amino acid sequence: CASSVGIEQFF.

V gene TRBV29-1 combines with J gene TRBJ2-5, with TRBD2 as a possible D gene (7 bases). CDR3 length: 14 residues. V lost 4 bases and J lost 2, with 14 bases in between. Germline assignment: CDR1 SQVTM and CDR2 ANQGSEA. In nucleotides, the CDR3 is TGCAGCGTTGGGGGGGCTAGCGGTCAAGAGACCCAGTACTTC. Encoded protein: CSVGGASGQETQYF.

The J gene is TRBJ1-4, the V gene TRBV5-4, with unresolved D. The V end was cut by 2 bases, the J end by 7 bases, with 9 bases between. The CDR3 extends over 13 amino acids. Germline lookup yields CDR1 SGHNT and CDR2 YYREEE (reference sequence). This chain's CDR3 is CASSFEAGEKLFF. CDR3 in DNA: TGTGCCAGCAGCTTTGAGGCGGGTGAAAAACTGTTTTTT.

This clonotype was detected a few times. The V gene is TRBV4-1, the J gene TRBJ2-5; TRBD2 matches at 13 bases. The CDR3 has 15 amino acids. V trimming: 4 bases; J trimming: 10 bases; junction bases outside the gene matches: 9. Per the germline V gene, CDR1 is MGHRA and CDR2 is YSYEKL. For the CDR3, the DNA is TGCGCCAGCAGCCCCTTCCAGACTAGCGGGAGGTTCCAGTACTTC. This codes for CASSPFQTSGRFQYF.

This clonotype was seen a few times. The gene calls are TRBV24-1 and TRBJ1-1; D might be TRBD1 (6 bases). CDR1 KGHDR and CDR2 SFDVKD come from the germline V gene. This CDR3 is built from 13 residues. V shed 5 bases and J shed 4 bases, with 10 bases lying between them. The CDR3 sequence is CATSGRGGTEAFF. For the CDR3, the DNA is TGTGCCACCAGTGGCCGAGGGGGCACTGAAGCTTTCTTT.

V usage is TRBV20-1 and J usage is TRBJ1-4, with a weak D call TRBD1 (6 bases). The CDR3 has 14 amino acids. Germline CDR1 DFQATT, CDR2 SNEGSKA (reference sequence). The V end was cut by 0 bases, the J end by 6 bases, with 11 bases between. The CDR3 DNA reads as TGCAGTGCTAGAGATGCTACAGGGCATGAAAAACTGTTTTTT. Its translation is CSARDATGHEKLFF.

The chain joins TRBV27 to TRBJ2-6; maybe TRBD1 (6 bases). Trimming stripped 6 bases from V and 2 bases from J, with 11 bases between. The germline V gene encodes CDR1 MNHEY and CDR2 SMNVEV (reference sequence). The CDR3 is 15 amino acids. The CDR3: CASRDRLAGANVLTF. CDR3 DNA: TGTGCCAGCAGAGACAGGCTAGCTGGGGCCAACGTCCTGACTTTC.

This clonotype occurred a few times. This chain connects TRBV9 to TRBJ2-1; D ambiguous. The CDR3 extends over 15 amino acids. The germline V gene encodes CDR1 SGDLS and CDR2 YYNGEE. Trimming pared 0 bases from V and 5 bases from J, leaving 12 bases between. CDR3 bases: TGTGCCAGCAGCGTAGATCTATTCCCTCACAATGAGCAGTTCTTC. Translating it yields CASSVDLFPHNEQFF.

The J gene is TRBJ2-5, the V gene TRBV6-5; D is perhaps TRBD1 (6 bases). This CDR3 has 15 residues. From germline, CDR1 is MNHEY and CDR2 SVGAGI. V was shortened by 3 bases and J by 5 bases, with 16 bases between the two germline ends. DNA for the CDR3: TGTGCCAGCAGTTATTACCAAACAGGGTCCGAGACCCAGTACTTC. Its protein product is CASSYYQTGSETQYF.

A few counts support this clonotype. V gene TRBV13 combines with J gene TRBJ2-2; D remains ambiguous. The CDR3 has 12 residues. V was cut by 2 bases and J by 6 bases, with 4 bases left in between. CDR1 and CDR2 (germline): PRHDT, FYEKMQ (reference sequence). CDR3 sequence (DNA): TGTGCCAGCAGCTTAAAGGCCGGGGAGCTGTTTTTT. It codes for CASSLKAGELFF.

CDR3 in DNA: TGCAGTGCTAGAGATAGAGCAGGGAACAATCAGCCCCAGCATTTT. Translation: CSARDRAGNNQPQHF. The gene calls are TRBV20-1 and TRBJ1-5; D perhaps matches TRBD1 (5 bases). Trimming removed 0 bases from V and 3 bases from J, with 12 bases in between. CDR1 and CDR2 (germline): DFQATT, SNEGSKA (reference sequence). The CDR3 runs 15 residues.

The genes are TRBV6-5 and TRBJ1-1; D is uncertain. The germline gives CDR1 MNHEY, CDR2 SVGAGI. V lost 2 bases and J 6 bases, leaving 16 bases between the germline ends. The CDR3 has 15 amino acids. The CDR3 coding sequence is TGTGCCAGCAGTTACGGGCAGGCGGGAGGAGCTGAAGCTTTCTTT. Its translation: CASSYGQAGGAEAFF.

Regarding this clonotype: Its ends do not fully match the called genes, so a read error is possible. V gene TRBV9 combines with J gene TRBJ2-3; 11 nucleotides match TRBD2. This CDR3 has 17 amino acids. The germline gives CDR1 SGDLS, CDR2 YYNGEE. In DNA form, the CDR3 reads TGTACCAGCAGCGTAAGGGGGCTAGCGGGGGGTACAGATACGCAGTATTTT. Translating gives CTSSVRGLAGGTDTQYF.

This clonotype was detected a few times. This chain uses TRBV28 with TRBJ1-2; D gene ambiguous. Germline CDR1 is MDHEN and CDR2 is SYDVKM. Trimming removed 2 bases at V and 2 bases at J, with 9 bases between. The CDR3 has 14 amino acids. CDR3 DNA sequence: TGTGCCAGCAGTTTAAGGGTCAGCAACTATGGCTACACCTTC. This codes for CASSLRVSNYGYTF.

This chain links TRBV6-1 with TRBJ1-5; D gene unclear. CDR1 and CDR2 from the germline V gene are MNHNS and SASEGT. The CDR3 has 16 amino acids. The V gene lost 7 bases and the J gene lost 0 bases, with 16 bases spanning the gap. The CDR3 here is CASTQNRVNSNQPQHF. CDR3 nucleotides: TGTGCCAGCACCCAAAATCGGGTAAATAGCAATCAGCCCCAGCATTTT.

This clonotype was seen a few times. The DNA is omitted, as the CDR3 cannot be located on it reliably, and the CDR3 follows TCRdb's listing. This chain connects TRBV7-2 to TRBJ1-1; TRBD1, the D gene given by the table, was not confirmed from the DNA. The germline gives CDR1 SGHTA, CDR2 FQGNSA. 14 amino acids form the CDR3, both terminal residues included. The CDR3 loop is CASSSSPGGTEAFF.

The genes are TRBV5-5 and TRBJ2-7; D is perhaps TRBD1 (9 bases). The CDR3 is 20 residues long. In germline, CDR1 is SGHKS, CDR2 YYEKEE (reference sequence). V lost 4 bases, J lost 3 bases, and 32 bases lay in between. The CDR3 protein is CASSPDRGYTSGLVHYEQYF. In DNA, the CDR3 is TGTGCCAGCAGCCCGGACAGGGGCTATACTAGCGGCCTAGTTCACTACGAGCAGTACTTC.

This clonotype was seen just once. This sequence joins TRBV4-1 and TRBJ1-1; 8 bases line up with TRBD1. This CDR3 spans 19 amino acids. Germline lookup yields CDR1 MGHRA and CDR2 YSYEKL. V lost 2 bases to trimming and J lost 1 base; unmatched junction nucleotides: 15. CDR3 amino acids: CASSQKVGQGASANTEAFF. In DNA form, the CDR3 reads TGCGCCAGCAGCCAAAAGGTGGGGCAGGGGGCCTCAGCGAACACTGAAGCTTTCTTT.

V is TRBV20-1 and J is TRBJ2-7; TRBD1 matches at 8 bases. Germline CDR1 DFQATT, CDR2 SNEGSKA (reference sequence). Trimming took 0 bases from V and 6 from J; bases not matched to a gene: 10. The CDR3 spans 15 residues. The CDR3 is CSARDQRTGTAEQYF. In nucleotides, the CDR3 is TGCAGTGCTAGAGATCAAAGGACAGGGACAGCCGAGCAGTACTTC.

This sequence joins TRBV20-1 and TRBJ1-2; no clear D gene. CDR3 length equals 14 residues. The ends were cut back, 6 bases at V and 0 bases at J, with 14 bases in the middle. Germline-derived CDR1 and CDR2 are DFQATT and SNEGSKA (reference sequence). In DNA form, the CDR3 reads TGCAGTGCCCGCCACCCGCCTACTAACTATGGCTACACCTTC. Amino acids: CSARHPPTNYGYTF.

J is TRBJ1-2 and V is TRBV30; D unclear. V gave up 2 bases and J gave up 4 bases, with 5 bases separating them. Germline V gene data show CDR1 as GTSNPN and CDR2 as SVGIG (reference sequence). CDR3 length equals 11 residues. CDR3 protein: CAWSNLYGYTF. The CDR3 coding sequence is TGTGCCTGGAGTAATCTCTATGGCTACACCTTC.

The chain recombines TRBV7-2 with TRBJ1-2; D may be TRBD1 (6 bases). Germline V lookup: CDR1 SGHTA, CDR2 FQGNSA. Trimming left V 5 bases short and J 6 bases short, with 22 bases between. The CDR3 has 16 residues. The CDR3 nucleotides read TGTGCCAGCAGCCCAACAAATCCGCCGGGGGCGGATGGCTACACCTTC. Residues: CASSPTNPPGADGYTF. Full variable domain (rest looked up from reference TRBV7-2 and TRBJ1-2): GAGVSQSPSNKVTEKGKDVELRCDPISGHTALYWYRQSLGQGLEFLIYFQGNSAPDKSGLPSDRFSAERTGGSVSTLTIQRTQQEDSAVYLCASSPTNPPGADGYTFGSGTRLTVV.

The rearrangement uses TRBV2 and TRBJ2-3, with D unresolved. CDR1 and CDR2 from the germline V gene are SNHLY and FYNNEI. The CDR3 runs 14 residues. Trimming left V 6 bases short and J 1 base short, with 11 bases between. Here the CDR3 reads CASRETLGTDTQYF. CDR3 nucleotides: TGTGCCAGCAGGGAGACCCTAGGCACAGATACGCAGTATTTT.

This clonotype has more than one count but fewer than ten. This rearrangement joins TRBV2 to TRBJ1-2; 10 bases are shared with TRBD1. The CDR3 is made up of 16 amino acids. Trimming cost V 7 bases and J 3 bases; bases outside gene matches: 11. Germline-derived CDR1 and CDR2 are SNHLY and FYNNEI. CDR3: CASTERPGQGYYGYTF. The CDR3 DNA sequence: TGTGCCAGCACCGAAAGACCGGGACAGGGGTACTATGGCTACACCTTC. Looking up the rest from reference TRBV2 and TRBJ1-2 gives the full variable domain: EPEVTQTPSHQVTQMGQEVILRCVPISNHLYFYWYRQILGQKVEFLVSFYNNEISEKSEIFDDQFSVERPDGSNFTLKIRSTKLEDSAMYFCASTERPGQGYYGYTFGSGTRLTVV.